This T cell receptor beta chain was sequenced in a study of T-cell reconstitution after alpha-beta-depleted transplantation in children. The CDR3 runs to 14 residues. Unmatched junction bases numbered 6, after V lost 2 bases and J lost 6 bases. In this sample, this clonotype turned up many times. Its antigen is still unknown. Researchers prepared the TCRbeta library using unique molecular identifiers, the study reports. TCRdb reanalysed the PCR reads using MiXCR and keeps one entry per CDR3 protein. The sample gives about 150,000 distinct CDR3 sequences, around 10% of which show up once; around 18% is in the top ten. Notes on the study in general: Surviving recipient T cells and thymic progenitors underlay high day-60 TCRbeta diversity in some patients. There were reportedly several hundred expanded graft clones from which alpha-beta T cells came about two months after transplant. T-cell counts and diversity at one year post-transplant came mainly from newly produced T cells.

The source material was PBMCs, mostly from graft donor cells, sampled 180 days after TCRalphabeta/CD19-depleted stem cell transplant. This rearrangement joins TRBV12-3 or TRBV12-4 to TRBJ2-5; 7 nucleotides line up with TRBD1. The receptor was derived from a female patient aged 2-10 years who had a stem cell transplant for congenital amegakaryocytic thrombocytopenia, so the T cells may come from the graft donor. DNA of the CDR3: TGTGCCAGCAGTTTAAGGGGGCTAGAGAAGACCCAGTACTTC. It codes for CASSLRGLEKTQYF.